The clone carrying this TCR beta chain is medium-sized in the sample. Its antigen is unknown. This sample stems from a study of HIV-infected patients and healthy controls. General study findings and limits: HIV+ repertoires were severely depleted of MAIT alpha-chain CDR3s, unlike healthy controls. Significantly higher mean Gini indices appeared in HIV-infected repertoires, possibly reflecting oligoclonality.

Germline values: CDR1 LGHNA, CDR2 YNFKEQ. V lost 4 bases and J lost 4; bases outside the gene matches: 3. This CDR3 region has 14 residues. All unsorted peripheral T cells were captured because whole blood was used without fractionation. Reverse transcription used around 500 ng RNA and constant-region primers for alpha and beta. Separate chain-specific third strand synthesis with multiplexing indices produced the alpha and beta libraries. A 12-nucleotide barcode per molecule came from two concatenated random hexamers added pre-amplification. From the 5' RACE reads, TCRdb called clonotypes with MiXCR, one entry per CDR3 protein. The top ten clones hold 22% of a sample with 7,000 to 8,500 distinct CDR3 sequences, 5% to 6.5% of them seen once.

The rearrangement joins TRBV4-2 to TRBJ2-7, with TRBD1 matching 11 bases. The sequenced sample was blood, obtained before antiretroviral therapy. The sequence derives from an adult with HIV infection. The CDR3 DNA sequence: TGTGCCAGCAGCCTAGGACAGGGGGCTTACGAGCAGTACTTC. Amino acids: CASSLGQGAYEQYF.